A single sample gave rise to the 8 T cell receptor beta chains below, sequenced in a study of T cells after yellow fever vaccination. Each CDR3 protein gets one entry after TCRdb re-called the 5' RACE reads with MiXCR. The table includes just under 85,000 distinct CDR3 sequences, about an eighth detected once. Sequenced material: CD8+ T cells not binding an NS4B(214-222) dextramer, sorted from PBMCs, taken approximately 20 days after the first yellow fever vaccination. Receptor source: a man aged 18 to 35 who received the YFV17D yellow fever vaccine.

This clonotype was observed a handful of times. The chain uses TRBV27 and TRBJ1-1; 10 bases are shared with TRBD1. With 1 base clipped from V and 4 bases from J, the junction kept 3 bases outside the gene matches. There are 15 residues in the CDR3. The germline gives CDR1 MNHEY, CDR2 SMNVEV (reference sequence). CDR3 coding DNA: TGTGCCAGCAGTTTATACGGGACAGGGGCCACTGAAGCTTTCTTT. Translated, it gives CASSLYGTGATEAFF.

The rearrangement uses TRBV4-1 and TRBJ2-2, with 7 bases identical to TRBD2. V gave up 0 bases and J gave up 6 bases; unmatched junction bases: 7. This CDR3 comprises 16 residues. CDR1 is MGHRA and CDR2 is YSYEKL in the germline V gene. CDR3 nucleotides: TGCGCCAGCAGCCAAGATGGGAGGGATCGGGCCGGGGAGCTGTTTTTT. It specifies CASSQDGRDRAGELFF.

The V gene is TRBV5-5, the J gene TRBJ2-7; 7 bases align to TRBD1. J was trimmed by 5 bases and V by 4 bases; bases with no gene match: 9. Germline V gene data show CDR1 as SGHKS and CDR2 as YYEKEE (reference sequence). CDR3 size: 14 residues. The CDR3 loop reads CASSTEQGLDEQYF. The DNA of the CDR3 is TGTGCCAGCAGCACCGAACAGGGGTTAGACGAGCAGTACTTC. Using reference TRBV5-5 and TRBJ2-7 for the parts outside the CDR3, the full variable domain is DAGVTQSPTHLIKTRGQQVTLRCSPISGHKSVSWYQQVLGQGPQFIFQYYEKEERGRGNFPDRFSARQFPNYSSELNVNALLLGDSALYLCASSTEQGLDEQYFGPGTRLTVT.

In its sample, this clonotype was seen a few times. The rearrangement uses TRBV7-2 and TRBJ2-2; 9 bases fit TRBD1. The trim removed 5 bases at V and 5 bases at J, leaving 9 bases unmatched. The CDR3 sequence is 16 residues long. Germline CDR1 reads SGHTA; CDR2 reads FQGNSA. In DNA, the CDR3 is TGTGCCAGCAGCAGCCGGGACAGGGTTGAAACCGGGGAGCTGTTTTTT. It specifies CASSSRDRVETGELFF. Variable domain in full (rest from reference TRBV7-2 and TRBJ2-2): GAGVSQSPSNKVTEKGKDVELRCDPISGHTALYWYRQSLGQGLEFLIYFQGNSAPDKSGLPSDRFSAERTGGSVSTLTIQRTQQEDSAVYLCASSSRDRVETGELFFGEGSRLTVL.

The chain is built from TRBV7-2 and TRBJ2-2; D is unclear. CDR1 and CDR2 from the germline V gene are SGHTA and FQGNSA. This CDR3 is built from 15 residues. Between the trimmed V and J ends, which lost 4 bases and 7 bases, there was a span of 16 bases. CDR3 nucleotides: TGTGCCAGCAGCTCACCCCAGTGGGCCGGCGGGGAGCTGTTTTTT. Translated: CASSSPQWAGGELFF. Together with reference TRBV7-2 and TRBJ2-2, the CDR3 gives the full variable domain: GAGVSQSPSNKVTEKGKDVELRCDPISGHTALYWYRQSLGQGLEFLIYFQGNSAPDKSGLPSDRFSAERTGGSVSTLTIQRTQQEDSAVYLCASSSPQWAGGELFFGEGSRLTVL.

In this sample, this clonotype turned up a few times. V is TRBV5-1 and J is TRBJ2-3; 8 nucleotides agree with TRBD1. V was clipped by 3 bases and J by 6 bases; unmatched bases: 3. This CDR3 is built from 13 residues. Looked up from germline, CDR1 is SGHRS and CDR2 is YFSETQ. CDR3 region: CASSYRQGDTQYF. For the CDR3, the DNA is TGCGCCAGCAGCTACCGACAGGGGGATACGCAGTATTTT.

The J gene is TRBJ2-1, the V gene TRBV7-6; D perhaps matches TRBD2 (5 bases). The CDR3 runs to 15 residues. Trimming took 0 bases from V and 9 from J, leaving 15 bases between them. Germline V gene sequence: CDR1 SGHVS, CDR2 FNYEAQ. Here the CDR3 DNA reads TGTGCCAGCAGCTTAGCGGGAGCTAACCCAACTGAGCAGTTCTTC. Amino acids: CASSLAGANPTEQFF.

This clonotype was found a few times. The genes are TRBV7-8 and TRBJ2-2; D not resolved. Germline V lookup: CDR1 SGHVS, CDR2 FQNEAQ. V dropped 11 bases and J dropped 0 bases, with 7 bases sitting between them. The CDR3 runs 12 residues. The chain's CDR3 is CAATTNTGELFF. The CDR3 nucleotides read TGTGCCGCCACTACGAACACCGGGGAGCTGTTTTTT. Full variable domain (rest looked up from reference TRBV7-8 and TRBJ2-2): GAGVSQSPRYKVAKRGQDVALRCDPISGHVSLFWYQQALGQGPEFLTYFQNEAQLDKSGLPSDRFFAERPEGSVSTLKIQRTQQEDSAVYLCAATTNTGELFFGEGSRLTVL.